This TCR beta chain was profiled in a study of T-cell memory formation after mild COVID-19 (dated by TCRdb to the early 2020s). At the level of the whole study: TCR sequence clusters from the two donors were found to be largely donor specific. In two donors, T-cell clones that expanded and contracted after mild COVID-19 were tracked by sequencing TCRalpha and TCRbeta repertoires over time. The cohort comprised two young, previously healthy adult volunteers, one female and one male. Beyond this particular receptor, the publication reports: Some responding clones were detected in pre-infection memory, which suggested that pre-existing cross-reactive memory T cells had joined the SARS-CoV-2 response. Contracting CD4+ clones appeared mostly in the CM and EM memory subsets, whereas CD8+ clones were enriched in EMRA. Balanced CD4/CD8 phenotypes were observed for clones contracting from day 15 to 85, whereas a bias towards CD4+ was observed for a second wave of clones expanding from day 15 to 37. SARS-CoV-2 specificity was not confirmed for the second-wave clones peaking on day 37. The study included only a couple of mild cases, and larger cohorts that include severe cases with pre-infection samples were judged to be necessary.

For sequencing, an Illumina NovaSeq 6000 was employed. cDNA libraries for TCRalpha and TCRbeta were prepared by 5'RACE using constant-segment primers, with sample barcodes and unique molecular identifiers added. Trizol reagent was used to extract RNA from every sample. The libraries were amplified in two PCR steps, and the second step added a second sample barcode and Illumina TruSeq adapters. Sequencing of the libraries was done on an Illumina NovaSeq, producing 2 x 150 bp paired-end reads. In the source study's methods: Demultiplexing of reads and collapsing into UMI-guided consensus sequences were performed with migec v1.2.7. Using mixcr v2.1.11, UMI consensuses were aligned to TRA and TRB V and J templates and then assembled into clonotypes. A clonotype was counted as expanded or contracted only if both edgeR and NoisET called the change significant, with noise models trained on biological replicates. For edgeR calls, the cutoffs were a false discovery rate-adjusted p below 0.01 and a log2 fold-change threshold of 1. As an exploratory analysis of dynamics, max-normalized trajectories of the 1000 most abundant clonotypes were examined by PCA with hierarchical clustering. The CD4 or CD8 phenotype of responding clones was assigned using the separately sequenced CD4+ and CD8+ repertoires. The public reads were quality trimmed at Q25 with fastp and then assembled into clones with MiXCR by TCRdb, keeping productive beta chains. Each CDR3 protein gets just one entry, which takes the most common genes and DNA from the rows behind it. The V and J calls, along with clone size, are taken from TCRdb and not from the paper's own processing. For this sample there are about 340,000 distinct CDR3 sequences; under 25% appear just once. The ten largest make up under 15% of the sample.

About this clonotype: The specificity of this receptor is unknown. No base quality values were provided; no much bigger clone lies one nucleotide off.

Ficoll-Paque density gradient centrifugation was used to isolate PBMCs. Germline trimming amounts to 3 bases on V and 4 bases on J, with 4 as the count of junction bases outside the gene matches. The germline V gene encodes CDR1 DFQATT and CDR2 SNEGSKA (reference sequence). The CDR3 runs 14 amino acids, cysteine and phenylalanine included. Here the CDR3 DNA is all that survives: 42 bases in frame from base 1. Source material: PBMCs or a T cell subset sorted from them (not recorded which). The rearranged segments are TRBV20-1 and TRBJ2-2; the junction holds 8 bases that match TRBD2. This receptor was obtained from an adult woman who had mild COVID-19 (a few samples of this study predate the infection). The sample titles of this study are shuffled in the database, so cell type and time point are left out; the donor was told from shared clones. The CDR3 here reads CSASGGASTGELFF. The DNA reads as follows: TGCAGTGCTAGCGGGGGGGCCAGCACCGGGGAGCTGTTTTTT.